These 23 T cell receptor beta chains were sequenced from one sample in a study of tumor-infiltrating lymphocytes in primary liver carcinoma. A constant-region primer served to make TCR beta cDNA from roughly 460 ng total RNA. A slightly modified ARM-PCR protocol with three nested multiplex PCR rounds produced these TCR beta libraries. Researchers ran the first two PCR rounds for roughly 11 cycles each with TRBV1-TRBV30 forward primers and a C-beta reverse primer. Each CDR3 protein is one row after TCRdb ran MiXCR on the multiplex PCR reads. The data show 300,000 to 400,000 distinct CDR3 sequences, around three fifths seen once. Germline DNA was also extracted, and blood RNA derived from unsorted whole blood. The material sequenced was peripheral blood. The receptors here all came from a man aged 35 to 55 with primary liver carcinoma and hepatitis B virus infection.

Comments on this clonotype: A much larger clonotype is one base distant, so this may be a read error. This chain links TRBV6-2 or TRBV6-3 with TRBJ1-2; D perhaps matches TRBD1 (5 bases). Germline values: CDR1 MNHEY, CDR2 SVGEGT. CDR3 length: 16 amino acids. Between the trimmed V and J ends, which lost 2 bases and 8 bases, there was a span of 21 bases. Written as DNA, the CDR3 is TGTGCCAGCAGTTACCTTGGGGCGCCCAGCCATCGGGGCTACACCTTC. This sequence encodes CASSYLGAPSHRGYTF.

On this clonotype: Since a much larger clone is just one base distant, this may be a read error. The V and J genes are TRBV11-2 and TRBJ1-3, with D perhaps TRBD1 (5 bases). The CDR3 runs to 16 residues. The germline CDR1 and CDR2 sequences are SGHAT and FQNNGV. The CDR3 protein is CTSSLDILVSGNTIYF. CDR3 coding DNA: TGTACCAGCAGCTTGGACATCCTCGTCTCTGGAAACACCATATATTTT.

This clonotype appeared many times. The chain combines TRBV6-5 with TRBJ1-1; 8 bases fit TRBD1. V lost 10 bases and J lost 1; bases outside the gene matches: 5. This CDR3 region has 13 residues. The V gene's germline CDR1 is MNHEY and CDR2 SVGAGI. The CDR3 DNA follows: TGTGCCACCAACAGGGGGTCGAACACTGAAGCTTTCTTT. It encodes CATNRGSNTEAFF.

A note on this clonotype: Sequence at one end of the junction differs from germline and may be a read error. This chain connects TRBV5-6 to TRBJ2-5; D is perhaps TRBD1 (5 bases). CDR1 and CDR2 (germline): SGHDT, YYEEEE. This CDR3 region has 13 residues. The CDR3 bases are TGCGCCAGCAGCTTAGGGGATGTAGAGACCCAGTACTTC. Translation: CASSLGDVETQYF.

This clonotype was picked up many times. V gene TRBV4-2 combines with J gene TRBJ2-5; 10 bases line up with TRBD2. The CDR3 runs 18 residues. Germline trimming cut 0 bases from V and 4 bases from J; bases unmatched to any gene: 11. Germline V gives CDR1 LGHNA, CDR2 YNFKEQ. DNA for the CDR3: TGTGCCAGCAGCCAAGATCAGGGATTAGCGGGAGGCCCAGAGACCCAGTACTTC. It encodes CASSQDQGLAGGPETQYF.

In the case of this clonotype: It may be a read error: a sequence one base away is much more abundant. This chain links TRBV6-1 with TRBJ2-3, with TRBD2 matching 9 bases. The CDR3 runs 17 residues. Looked up from germline, CDR1 is MNHNS and CDR2 is SASEGT. J was trimmed by 4 bases and V by 2 bases; bases with no gene match: 10. The CDR3 nucleotides are TGTGCCAGCAGTGAACAGTTAGCGGGAGCTCGATCAGATACGCAGTATTTT. Translated, it gives CASSEQLAGARSDTQYF.

Points on this clonotype: One end of the junction varies from germline; a read error may be responsible. The chain links TRBV29-1 to TRBJ1-2, with unresolved D. The length of the CDR3 is 11 residues. The germline V gene encodes CDR1 SQVTM and CDR2 ANQGSEA. CDR3 sequence: CSVARGEGYTF. In DNA, the CDR3 is TGTAGCGTTGCCCGGGGTGAAGGCTACACCTTC.

On this clonotype: Germline is not matched at one junction end, which may reflect a read error. The chain links TRBV29-1 to TRBJ2-1, with D maybe TRBD2 (6 bases). Per the germline V gene, CDR1 is SQVTM and CDR2 is ANQGSEA. The CDR3 is 12 amino acids. This CDR3 reads CGVPIGSLEQFF. The CDR3 bases are TGCGGCGTCCCTATCGGGAGTCTTGAGCAGTTCTTC.

The rearrangement uses TRBV7-2 and TRBJ1-1, with D possibly being TRBD1 (5 bases). Deletions cut 2 bases from V and 4 bases from J, with 11 bases between. This CDR3 comprises 14 residues. Per germline, CDR1 SGHTA and CDR2 FQGNSA. Here the CDR3 reads CASSLWGTTTEAFF. The DNA for the CDR3 is TGTGCCAGCAGCTTATGGGGGACGACCACTGAAGCTTTCTTT. The whole variable domain, filled in from reference TRBV7-2 and TRBJ1-1, reads GAGVSQSPSNKVTEKGKDVELRCDPISGHTALYWYRQSLGQGLEFLIYFQGNSAPDKSGLPSDRFSAERTGGSVSTLTIQRTQQEDSAVYLCASSLWGTTTEAFFGQGTRLTVV.

The chain joins TRBV28 to TRBJ2-2; the D gene is possibly TRBD1 (6 bases). CDR1 is MDHEN, CDR2 SYDVKM, per germline. The germline V and J ends were trimmed by 7 bases and 6 bases, with 12 bases remaining between them. This CDR3 has 13 residues. As DNA, the CDR3 is TGTGCCAGCAAAACGCAGGGGCCCGGGGAGCTGTTTTTT. Protein product: CASKTQGPGELFF.

As for this clonotype: No conserved phenylalanine or tryptophan is present at the end of the CDR3, so a read error is the likely explanation. The J gene is TRBJ2-1, the V gene TRBV4-1, with D perhaps matching TRBD1 or TRBD2 (5 bases each). The CDR3 runs 13 residues. The ends were cut back, 4 bases at V and 6 bases at J, with 10 bases in the middle. CDR1 and CDR2 (germline): MGHRA, YSYEKL. This chain's CDR3 is CASSPVRGNEQFL. The CDR3 DNA follows: TGCGCCAGCAGCCCAGTGAGGGGCAATGAGCAGTTCTTG.

This chain connects TRBV5-1 to TRBJ1-5; TRBD1 might be the D (5 bases). V gave up 0 bases and J gave up 4 bases, with 14 bases separating them. CDR3 length equals 16 residues. Germline CDR1 reads SGHRS; CDR2 reads YFSETQ. The CDR3 sequence: CASSLGSGLGNQPQHF. Here the CDR3 DNA reads TGCGCCAGCAGCTTGGGATCGGGGCTTGGGAATCAGCCCCAGCATTTT.

This clonotype was seen many times. CDR3 sequence (DNA): TGTGCCAGCAGCGGGACAGCCAACAATGAGCAGTTCTTC. This encodes CASSGTANNEQFF. J is TRBJ2-1 and V is TRBV11-3, with 7 bases that match TRBD1. Trimming at V came to 5 bases and at J to 5 bases, leaving 3 bases not matched to a gene. The CDR3 contains 13 residues. Germline CDR1 and CDR2: SGHNT and YENEEA.

On this clonotype: One junction end disagrees with the germline gene, perhaps due to a read error. This chain connects TRBV28 to TRBJ1-4; D remains unclear. Germline CDR1 and CDR2: MDHEN and SYDVKM. CDR3 length equals 13 residues. CDR3 nucleotide sequence: TGTGCCGGCAGCCTCGGACCTGTGGAAAAACTGTTTTTT. It yields the protein CAGSLGPVEKLFF.

About this clonotype itself: Without the conserved terminal phenylalanine or tryptophan, this CDR3 likely stems from a read error. V and J are TRBV29-1 and TRBJ1-1; possibly TRBD1 for D (5 bases). Germline V lookup: CDR1 SQVTM, CDR2 ANQGSEA. This CDR3 is 15 amino acids long. CDR3 sequence (DNA): TGCAGCGTTGCGGCAGGGTGGGGAATGAAGACTGAAGCTTTCTAT. The encoded protein is CSVAAGWGMKTEAFY.

Comments on this clonotype: Being one base from a much bigger clone, this may be a read error. V usage is TRBV10-3 and J usage is TRBJ2-2, with D possibly TRBD2 on 5 matching bases. Per the germline V gene, CDR1 is ENHRY and CDR2 is SYGVKD. V lost 8 bases and J 6 bases, leaving 13 bases between the germline ends. The CDR3 covers 13 residues. The chain's CDR3 is CAIATDGAGELFF. Written as DNA, the CDR3 is TGTGCCATCGCTACGGACGGGGCCGGGGAGCTGTTTTTT.

The J gene is TRBJ2-1, the V gene TRBV18; D may be TRBD2 (6 bases). Trimming shortened V by 5 bases and J by 0 bases, and 11 bases separated the two germline ends. This CDR3 is built from 15 residues. Germline CDR1 and CDR2: KGHSH and LQKENI. The CDR3 nucleotides read TGTGCCAGCTCAGCCGGGGGTGCCTCCTACAATGAGCAGTTCTTC. Its protein is CASSAGGASYNEQFF.

On this clonotype: Lacking the conserved final phenylalanine or tryptophan, this CDR3 likely reflects a read error. The rearrangement joins TRBV6-2 or TRBV6-3 to TRBJ2-7, with TRBD1 matching over 8 bases. This CDR3 region has 14 residues. The germline CDR1 and CDR2 sequences are MNHEY and SVGEGT. The V gene end was trimmed by 2 bases and the J gene end by 3 bases; junction bases not matched to a gene: 3. The CDR3 is CASSYLGTGYEQYL. CDR3 in DNA: TGTGCCAGCAGTTACCTCGGGACAGGCTACGAGCAGTACCTC.

Note on this clonotype: A read error is possible here, since a much larger clone lies one base away. The rearrangement joins TRBV6-6 to TRBJ2-7, with 9 bases aligning to TRBD1. The CDR3 has 16 amino acids. J lost 3 bases, V lost 6 bases, and 12 bases had no gene match. Germline V CDR1 and CDR2: MNHNY, SVGAGI (reference sequence). The CDR3 DNA reads as TGTGCCAGCAGCATCGCCCCGGACAGGGGTAACTACGAGCAGTACTTC. It is translated as CASSIAPDRGNYEQYF.

The V call is TRBV30, the J call TRBJ2-7, with D unclear. The CDR3 runs 13 residues. CDR1 is GTSNPN and CDR2 is SVGIG in the germline V gene (reference sequence). V lost 0 bases to trimming and J lost 7 bases, with 13 bases between them. Here the CDR3 reads CAWSVLGIGEQYF. CDR3 nucleotides: TGTGCCTGGAGTGTATTGGGGATAGGGGAGCAGTACTTC. The full variable domain, completed using reference TRBV30 and TRBJ2-7, is SQTIHQWPATLVQPVGSPLSLECTVEGTSNPNLYWYRQAAGRGLQLLFYSVGIGQISSEVPQNLSASRPQDRQFILSSKKLLLSDSGFYLCAWSVLGIGEQYFGPGTRLTVT.

This clonotype was recorded only once. The V and J genes are TRBV30 and TRBJ1-1; D is unresolved. Germline V gene lookup returns CDR1 GTSNPN and CDR2 SVGIG (reference sequence). This CDR3 is built from 13 residues. The ends were cut back, 2 bases at V and 1 base at J, with 8 bases in the middle. CDR3: CAWSLQPNTEAFF. As DNA, the CDR3 is TGTGCCTGGAGTCTACAGCCGAACACTGAAGCTTTCTTT.

Details on this clonotype: This may be a read error: a much more frequent sequence differs by one nucleotide. The chain combines TRBV4-2 with TRBJ2-7; TRBD2 matches at 8 bases. V was pared by 2 bases and J by 4 bases, with 7 bases of the junction left unmatched. CDR3 size: 15 residues. Germline V gives CDR1 LGHNA, CDR2 YNFKEQ. The CDR3 region is CASSQRAGAGYEQYF. The CDR3, as DNA: TGTGCCAGCAGCCAACGAGCGGGAGCCGGATACGAGCAGTACTTC.

The genes are TRBV29-1 and TRBJ2-1; 8 bases match TRBD1. Germline CDR1 and CDR2: SQVTM and ANQGSEA. This CDR3 has 12 amino acids. The CDR3 here is CSDGQGRDGQFF. In DNA, the CDR3 is TGCAGTGACGGACAGGGAAGAGATGGGCAGTTCTTC.